This T cell receptor (beta chain) was identified in a study of T cell responses to AZD1222 COVID-19 vaccine. Study-wide findings and caveats: Two doses of AZD1222 preceded a rise in Spike-specific TCR breadth and depth. White British people made up most donors, females outnumbered males, and clonal diversity was possibly underestimated. Nearly half of spike-specific TCRs reportedly target unmutated variant regions.

A note on this clone: Its antigen is unidentified.

Libraries were prepared by immunoSEQ multiplex PCR; TCRdb keeps only in-frame clonotypes and omits some of them. The sample has around 100,000 clones; 70% to 90% are singletons. The study pooled second doses at about 4 or about 12 weeks. This CDR3 region has 16 residues. After removal of 10 bases from V and 2 bases from J, the junction contained 16 bases not matched to a gene. Looked up from germline, CDR1 is ENHRY and CDR2 is SYGVKD. V usage is TRBV10-3 and J usage is TRBJ1-2, with TRBD1 matching over 7 bases. Specimen: peripheral blood, collected 28 days after the second AZD1222 dose. The TCR was taken from an adult who received the AZD1222 COVID-19 vaccine. CDR3 region: CATLQSDRDPNYGYTF. CDR3 coding DNA: TGTGCCACGCTTCAGTCCGACAGGGACCCCAACTATGGCTACACCTTC.